A selection of T cell receptor beta chains follows, all from one sample in a study of cytomegalovirus exposure and HLA in healthy donors. Data came from immunoSEQ multiplex PCR; TCRdb stores just in-frame clones and leaves some out. The table lists about 150,000 clones, roughly 89% of them singletons. Material for sequencing was PBMCs. All receptors derive from a woman aged 18-29 years in good health and CMV-seropositive. The CDR3 runs from the conserved cysteine through the conserved F or W. The order of the fields is V gene, CDR3 length, clone size, D gene, J gene, CDR3 DNA, CDR3 protein. The D gene is left open where the match is weak. Part of the rows lack a size; the others show once, few, many or a class for expanded clones.

v_call: TRBV5-6
cdr3_length: 12
clone_size: .
d_call: .
j_call: TRBJ1-1
cdr3_nt: TGTGCCAGCAGCTTGGGAGACACTGAAGCTTTCTTT
cdr3_aa: CASSLGDTEAFF

v_call: TRBV5-1
cdr3_length: 15
clone_size: few
d_call: .
j_call: TRBJ1-6
cdr3_nt: TGCGCCAGCAGCCCCAGGGCGTCTTCGAATTCACCCCTCCACTTT
cdr3_aa: CASSPRASSNSPLHF

v_call: TRBV9
cdr3_length: 15
clone_size: .
d_call: .
j_call: TRBJ2-7
cdr3_nt: TGTGCCAGCAGCCCTGGAGCGGGTCTCTCCTACGAGCAGTACTTC
cdr3_aa: CASSPGAGLSYEQYF

v_call: TRBV9
cdr3_length: 15
clone_size: .
d_call: TRBD1
j_call: TRBJ2-7
cdr3_nt: TGTGCCAGCAGCGCCGAGGGACAGTCGGCCTACGAGCAGTACTTC
cdr3_aa: CASSAEGQSAYEQYF

v_call: TRBV10-3
cdr3_length: 13
clone_size: .
d_call: .
j_call: TRBJ1-5
cdr3_nt: TGTGCCGCCCGGGCCGGGGGAGATCAGCCCCAGCATTTT
cdr3_aa: CAARAGGDQPQHF

v_call: TRBV2
cdr3_length: 13
clone_size: .
d_call: .
j_call: TRBJ1-2
cdr3_nt: TGTGCCAGCAGTGAAGGACAAAACTATGGCTACACCTTC
cdr3_aa: CASSEGQNYGYTF

v_call: TRBV5-4
cdr3_length: 13
clone_size: .
d_call: .
j_call: TRBJ2-7
cdr3_nt: TGTGCCAGCAGCTTTCGGGGGTCCTACGAGCAGTACTTC
cdr3_aa: CASSFRGSYEQYF

v_call: TRBV5-1
cdr3_length: 16
clone_size: .
d_call: TRBD1
j_call: TRBJ2-2
cdr3_nt: TGCGCCAGCAGCTTGTATCAGGGGGCGAACACCGGGGAGCTGTTTTTT
cdr3_aa: CASSLYQGANTGELFF

v_call: TRBV29-1
cdr3_length: 16
clone_size: .
d_call: .
j_call: TRBJ1-1
cdr3_nt: TGCAGCGTTGACGGAGGGGTCCATGGCCCGAACACTGAAGCTTTCTTT
cdr3_aa: CSVDGGVHGPNTEAFF

v_call: TRBV2
cdr3_length: 13
clone_size: .
d_call: .
j_call: TRBJ1-1
cdr3_nt: TGTGCCAGGGGGGGGCAGGGAGCAACCGAAGCTTTCTTT
cdr3_aa: CARGGQGATEAFF

v_call: TRBV10-3
cdr3_length: 12
clone_size: .
d_call: TRBD1
j_call: TRBJ1-4
cdr3_nt: TGTGCCATCGGGACAGGGAATGAAAAACTGTTTTTT
cdr3_aa: CAIGTGNEKLFF

v_call: TRBV5-1
cdr3_length: 14
clone_size: .
d_call: .
j_call: TRBJ1-4
cdr3_nt: TGCGCCAGCAGCTTAGGAAGATCCGGGGAAAAACTGTTTTTT
cdr3_aa: CASSLGRSGEKLFF

v_call: TRBV9
cdr3_length: 15
clone_size: few
d_call: TRBD1
j_call: TRBJ1-6
cdr3_nt: TGTGCCAGCAGCCCGGACAGGGGGCTGAGTTCACCCCTCCACTTT
cdr3_aa: CASSPDRGLSSPLHF

v_call: TRBV27
cdr3_length: 12
clone_size: many
d_call: .
j_call: TRBJ2-7
cdr3_nt: TGTGCCAGCAGCCTAGACAGTCGCGAGCAGTACTTC
cdr3_aa: CASSLDSREQYF

v_call: TRBV18
cdr3_length: 17
clone_size: .
d_call: .
j_call: TRBJ1-2
cdr3_nt: TGTGCCAGCTCACCCACCCACTCGACAGCAATCAGCTATGGCTACACCTTC
cdr3_aa: CASSPTHSTAISYGYTF

v_call: TRBV2
cdr3_length: 14
clone_size: .
d_call: .
j_call: TRBJ2-3
cdr3_nt: TGTGCCAGCAAGGACAGAAGGGGCACAGATACGCAGTATTTT
cdr3_aa: CASKDRRGTDTQYF

v_call: TRBV6-5
cdr3_length: 14
clone_size: .
d_call: .
j_call: TRBJ1-4
cdr3_nt: TGTGCCAGCAGTTACACACAGGGCGATGAAAAACTGTTTTTT
cdr3_aa: CASSYTQGDEKLFF

v_call: TRBV7-9
cdr3_length: 15
clone_size: .
d_call: .
j_call: TRBJ2-5
cdr3_nt: TGTGCCAGCAGCTTTACGGGTTGGGACCAAGAGACCCAGTACTTC
cdr3_aa: CASSFTGWDQETQYF

v_call: TRBV7-9
cdr3_length: 16
clone_size: .
d_call: .
j_call: TRBJ2-7
cdr3_nt: TGTGCCAGCAGCTTAATGGTAATAGGGGCCTCCTACGAGCAGTACTTC
cdr3_aa: CASSLMVIGASYEQYF

v_call: TRBV15
cdr3_length: 15
clone_size: .
d_call: .
j_call: TRBJ2-7
cdr3_nt: TGTGCCACCAGCAGATTAATAGAGGCCACGGACGAGCAGTACTTC
cdr3_aa: CATSRLIEATDEQYF

v_call: TRBV25-1
cdr3_length: 15
clone_size: .
d_call: TRBD1
j_call: TRBJ1-1
cdr3_nt: TGTGCCAGCAGGGGGGGACAGACCATGTACACTGAAGCTTTCTTT
cdr3_aa: CASRGGQTMYTEAFF

v_call: TRBV15
cdr3_length: 15
clone_size: .
d_call: .
j_call: TRBJ2-1
cdr3_nt: TGTGCCACCAGCAGAGAGGCGGCTAGAGGCAATGAGCAGTTCTTC
cdr3_aa: CATSREAARGNEQFF

v_call: TRBV19
cdr3_length: 13
clone_size: once
d_call: .
j_call: TRBJ1-1
cdr3_nt: TGTGCCAGTAGTTCGGGGTTGAACACTGAAGCTTTCTTT
cdr3_aa: CASSSGLNTEAFF

v_call: TRBV11-2
cdr3_length: 16
clone_size: .
d_call: .
j_call: TRBJ2-5
cdr3_nt: TGTGCCAGCAGCTTAGATACGCGGGGGCAGTGGGAGACCCAGTACTTC
cdr3_aa: CASSLDTRGQWETQYF

v_call: TRBV2
cdr3_length: 12
clone_size: .
d_call: .
j_call: TRBJ1-5
cdr3_nt: TGTGCCAGCAGTGGGGAGCTTCAGCCCCAGCATTTT
cdr3_aa: CASSGELQPQHF

v_call: TRBV28
cdr3_length: 15
clone_size: once
d_call: TRBD1
j_call: TRBJ2-7
cdr3_nt: TGTGCCAGCAGTTCACAGGGGTCATCAAACTACGAGCAGTACTTC
cdr3_aa: CASSSQGSSNYEQYF

v_call: TRBV9
cdr3_length: 15
clone_size: .
d_call: .
j_call: TRBJ2-5
cdr3_nt: TGTGCCAGCAGCGTAGAGGGAGCGAGTTCTGAGACCCAGTACTTC
cdr3_aa: CASSVEGASSETQYF

v_call: TRBV7-9
cdr3_length: 16
clone_size: .
d_call: .
j_call: TRBJ1-1
cdr3_nt: TGTGCCAGCAGCCAACCGGGCTGGGAGGGGGACACTGAAGCTTTCTTT
cdr3_aa: CASSQPGWEGDTEAFF

v_call: TRBV6-4
cdr3_length: 13
clone_size: once
d_call: TRBD1
j_call: TRBJ1-1
cdr3_nt: TGTGCCAGCAGTCCGGGGACAGAGGCGAAGCTTTTCTTT
cdr3_aa: CASSPGTEAKLFF

v_call: TRBV10-3
cdr3_length: 13
clone_size: .
d_call: .
j_call: TRBJ2-5
cdr3_nt: TGTGCCATCAGTGAACGGGAGCGGGAGACCCAGTACTTC
cdr3_aa: CAISERERETQYF

v_call: TRBV4-2
cdr3_length: 15
clone_size: once
d_call: TRBD1
j_call: TRBJ1-2
cdr3_nt: TGTGCCAGCAGCCAGGGCTTTCAGGGGGTGGGTGGCTACACCTTC
cdr3_aa: CASSQGFQGVGGYTF

v_call: TRBV7-2
cdr3_length: 13
clone_size: .
d_call: .
j_call: TRBJ1-5
cdr3_nt: TGTGCCAGCCAGGCAGATATGAATCAGCCCCAGCATTTT
cdr3_aa: CASQADMNQPQHF

v_call: TRBV5-4
cdr3_length: 14
clone_size: .
d_call: TRBD2
j_call: TRBJ2-7
cdr3_nt: TGTGCCAGCAGTTCCCGGACTAGCGGGGACGAGCAGTACTTC
cdr3_aa: CASSSRTSGDEQYF

v_call: TRBV7-2
cdr3_length: 15
clone_size: .
d_call: .
j_call: TRBJ1-6
cdr3_nt: TGTGCCAGCAGCTTAAGCGGCTCGGCCCCCCCACCCCTCCACTTT
cdr3_aa: CASSLSGSAPPPLHF

v_call: TRBV27
cdr3_length: 12
clone_size: .
d_call: .
j_call: TRBJ2-2
cdr3_nt: TGTGCCAGCAGTACTAACACCGGGGAGCTGTTTTTT
cdr3_aa: CASSTNTGELFF

v_call: TRBV28
cdr3_length: 16
clone_size: .
d_call: TRBD1
j_call: TRBJ1-2
cdr3_nt: TGTGCCAGCAGTTTAGCCCTCGGGACAGGGCCGAAGGGCTACACCTTC
cdr3_aa: CASSLALGTGPKGYTF

v_call: TRBV9
cdr3_length: 13
clone_size: .
d_call: .
j_call: TRBJ2-3
cdr3_nt: TGTGCCAGCAGCGAACCTAGCGTAGGTACGCAGTATTTT
cdr3_aa: CASSEPSVGTQYF

v_call: TRBV19
cdr3_length: 16
clone_size: .
d_call: TRBD1
j_call: TRBJ2-3
cdr3_nt: TGTGCCAGTAGTACAACCGGGACAGGGGGTCCAGATACGCAGTATTTT
cdr3_aa: CASSTTGTGGPDTQYF

v_call: TRBV7-6
cdr3_length: 19
clone_size: .
d_call: TRBD2
j_call: TRBJ2-2
cdr3_nt: TGTGCCAGCAGCTTAGCTCCGAGGGGCGGGGGAGCTAACACCGGGGAGCTGTTTTTT
cdr3_aa: CASSLAPRGGGANTGELFF

v_call: TRBV15
cdr3_length: 15
clone_size: .
d_call: TRBD2
j_call: TRBJ2-1
cdr3_nt: TGTGCCACCAGCAGAGATACAGCGGGGGGGAATGAGCAGTTCTTC
cdr3_aa: CATSRDTAGGNEQFF

v_call: TRBV5-4
cdr3_length: 14
clone_size: .
d_call: .
j_call: TRBJ1-2
cdr3_nt: TGTGCCAGCAGCTTGCAGCAGGGGTCCTATGGCTACACCTTC
cdr3_aa: CASSLQQGSYGYTF

v_call: TRBV28
cdr3_length: 15
clone_size: .
d_call: TRBD1
j_call: TRBJ1-2
cdr3_nt: TGTGCCAGCAGTTTATGGGAGACAGGGCGGGATGGCTACACCTTC
cdr3_aa: CASSLWETGRDGYTF

v_call: TRBV5-1
cdr3_length: 15
clone_size: .
d_call: .
j_call: TRBJ1-1
cdr3_nt: TGCGCCAGCAGCTACACCCAGAGGGCTAGCACTGAAGCTTTCTTT
cdr3_aa: CASSYTQRASTEAFF

v_call: TRBV27
cdr3_length: 14
clone_size: .
d_call: TRBD1
j_call: TRBJ1-1
cdr3_nt: TGTGCCAGCAGTTTGAGGGACAGGGGAGCCGAAGCTTTCTTT
cdr3_aa: CASSLRDRGAEAFF

v_call: TRBV11-1
cdr3_length: 14
clone_size: .
d_call: .
j_call: TRBJ2-2
cdr3_nt: TGTGCCAGCAGCTTAACTTCGAACACCGGGGAGCTGTTTTTT
cdr3_aa: CASSLTSNTGELFF

v_call: TRBV7-6
cdr3_length: 13
clone_size: .
d_call: .
j_call: TRBJ2-7
cdr3_nt: TGTGCCAGCAGACCCGGACAGTCCTACGAGCAGTACTTC
cdr3_aa: CASRPGQSYEQYF

v_call: TRBV2
cdr3_length: 14
clone_size: .
d_call: TRBD2
j_call: TRBJ2-5
cdr3_nt: TGTGCCAGCAGTGTCCAGGGACTACAAGAGACCCAGTACTTC
cdr3_aa: CASSVQGLQETQYF